The following is a TCR beta chain sequence with its context. Its antigen is currently unknown. These data belong to a study of shared clonotypes between healthy human individuals. Study overall: Donors had three CD4 naive, three CD4 memory, two CD8 naive and one CD8 memory plate apiece.

Study outcomes and limitations: Rarefaction showed that sequencing of sorted subsets was incomplete (despite large depth).

The CDR3 contains 15 residues. V was pared by 3 bases and J by 3 bases, with 3 bases of the junction left unmatched. The germline gives CDR1 KGHSH, CDR2 LQKENI. Replicate sorted-subset PCRs were loaded with about 0.2 ug DNA, 29,000 or so T cell genomes. The method was immunoSEQ multiplex PCR; TCRdb's version includes in-frame clones alone and lacks a portion of them. This sample has approximately 1,500,000 clones, with 98% found just once. The sequence came from a man aged 25-45 years in good health. The material sequenced was naive CD4+ T cells sorted from blood. Subset indicated: CD45RA+ positively selected. This chain connects TRBV18 to TRBJ2-3, with 10 bases lining up with TRBD2. Here the CDR3 reads CASSPGTSDTDTQYF. CDR3 nucleotides: TGTGCCAGCTCACCGGGGACTAGCGATACAGATACGCAGTATTTT. The whole variable domain, remainder taken from reference TRBV18 and TRBJ2-3, is NAGVMQNPRHLVRRRGQEARLRCSPMKGHSHVYWYRQLPEEGLKFMVYLQKENIIDESGMPKERFSAEFPKEGPSILRIQQVVRGDSAAYFCASSPGTSDTDTQYFGPGTRLTVL.